A single TCR beta chain is shown here with its context. Its matching antigen is unknown. Time point defined: patch test 3, about 24 weeks after DPC sensitization. Described treatment: therapeutic diphenylcyclopropenone sensitization with weekly scalp DPC. Every donor had alopecia and was 18 to 70 years old; all were suitable for DPC. This sample was taken from a study of human T cells and chemical hapten exposure. CDR3 size: 14 residues. V was cut by 2 bases and J by 4 bases, with 14 bases left in between. Germline values: CDR1 DFQATT, CDR2 SNEGSKA (reference sequence). Whole-study findings and limits: High-frequency TCRs, those above 1 in 1000, stayed the same after DPC sensitization. The study found that PT1 expanded TCR counts correlated positively with patch test score.

TCRdb reprocessed the RACE reads with MiXCR, giving one entry per CDR3 protein. This sample has roughly 90,000 distinct CDR3 sequences, with around 9.9% found just once. V gene TRBV20-1 combines with J gene TRBJ2-5; possibly TRBD1 for D (6 bases). Source: whole blood, taken in connection with sensitization to the hapten diphenylcyclopropenone (DPC). This receptor was identified in a woman aged 25-40 years with alopecia areata. Some clones in this sample may be carry-over from other donors' samples. CDR3 bases: TGCAGTGCTAGACGAACAGGGCCAACAGAGACCCAGTACTTC. This gives the protein CSARRTGPTETQYF.